A selection of T cell receptor beta chains follows, all from one sample in a study of T cells after yellow fever vaccination. TCRdb re-analysed the 5' RACE reads in MiXCR, keeping a single row per CDR3 protein. This sample has under 550,000 distinct CDR3 sequences, with less than 25% found just once. The sequencing here drew on PBMCs, taken 20 to 25 days after the first yellow fever vaccination. Receptors originate from a man aged 18 to 29 who received the YFV17D yellow fever vaccine. Both conserved end residues are part of each CDR3. A D gene is named only where the DNA matches it firmly. The listing skips clone size in some rows; elsewhere it reads once, few, many or a size class.

clone_size j_call v_call d_call cdr3_aa cdr3_nt
once TRBJ1-5 TRBV7-2 . CASSLTENSNQPQHF TGTGCCAGCAGCCTGACAGAAAATAGCAATCAGCCCCAGCATTTT
. TRBJ2-1 TRBV11-1 TRBD2 CASSSGGGRNEQFF TGTGCCAGCAGCTCGGGCGGGGGAAGAAATGAGCAGTTCTTC
many TRBJ1-4 TRBV27 . CASSGVATNEKLFF TGTGCCAGCAGCGGCGTTGCAACTAATGAAAAACTGTTTTTT
. TRBJ2-4 TRBV7-9 . CASSSVLAKNIQYF TGTGCCAGCAGCTCGGTACTAGCCAAAAACATTCAGTACTTC
medium-sized TRBJ1-1 TRBV7-9 TRBD1 CASSLTGQGTEAFF TGTGCCAGCAGCTTGACAGGGCAGGGCACTGAAGCTTTCTTT
. TRBJ2-7 TRBV20-1 TRBD2 CSARDNLGRGRPEQYF TGCAGTGCTAGAGATAATCTGGGGCGGGGGAGACCCGAGCAGTACTTC
few TRBJ2-1 TRBV12-3/TRBV12-4 . CASSFPGPTDNEQFF TGTGCCAGCAGTTTCCCGGGACCAACTGACAATGAGCAGTTCTTC
. TRBJ1-2 TRBV6-2/TRBV6-3 TRBD1 CASKVRQGGSYGYTF TGTGCCAGCAAGGTTCGACAGGGCGGAAGCTATGGCTACACCTTC
. TRBJ1-2 TRBV20-1 . CSASPSGDHGYTF TGCAGTGCTTCCCCCTCAGGGGACCATGGCTACACCTTC
. TRBJ2-2 TRBV7-2 . CASSLASGALHGELFF TGTGCCAGCAGCTTAGCTTCAGGGGCCCTCCACGGGGAGCTGTTTTTT
few TRBJ1-3 TRBV12-3/TRBV12-4 . CASSPQSSSGNTIYF TGTGCCAGCAGTCCACAATCGAGCTCTGGAAACACCATATATTTT
. TRBJ1-2 TRBV29-1 . CSAAYLYGYTF TGCAGCGCCGCCTACCTCTATGGCTACACCTTC
. TRBJ1-6 TRBV20-1 . CSASLGGPYSYNSPLHF TGCAGTGCTAGCCTCGGGGGTCCCTACTCCTATAATTCACCCCTCCACTTT
many TRBJ2-3 TRBV4-2 TRBD1 CASSKDREATDTQYF TGTGCCAGCAGCAAAGACAGGGAAGCGACAGATACGCAGTATTTT
few TRBJ2-2 TRBV11-1 TRBD1 CASSLGQGNGELFF TGTGCCAGCAGCTTGGGACAGGGCAACGGGGAGCTGTTTTTT
. TRBJ1-5 TRBV28 . CASSLSSGTVQPQHF TGTGCCAGCAGTTTATCCTCAGGTACCGTTCAGCCCCAGCATTTT
few TRBJ2-5 TRBV5-4 TRBD2 CASSSYQGRGEETQYF TGTGCCAGCAGCTCCTACCAGGGGCGGGGGGAGGAGACCCAGTACTTC
. TRBJ1-1 TRBV20-1 TRBD1 CSARDGRTGTNTEAFF TGCAGTGCTAGAGATGGCAGGACAGGGACGAACACTGAAGCTTTCTTT
. TRBJ1-1 TRBV19 . CASSTPWGTEAFF TGTGCCAGTAGCACACCCTGGGGCACTGAAGCTTTCTTT
few TRBJ1-2 TRBV11-1 TRBD1 CASSLVPGQGAFNYGYTF TGTGCCAGCAGCTTGGTCCCGGGACAGGGGGCTTTTAACTATGGCTACACCTTC
. TRBJ2-3 TRBV7-3 . CASSLRATTDTQYF TGTGCCAGCAGCTTAAGGGCAACCACAGATACGCAGTATTTT
. TRBJ1-5 TRBV18 TRBD1 CASSQDRASNQPQHF TGTGCCAGCTCCCAGGACAGGGCCAGCAATCAGCCCCAGCATTTT
few TRBJ2-7 TRBV30 . CAWSESLYEQYF TGTGCCTGGAGTGAGTCTCTCTACGAGCAGTACTTC
. TRBJ1-4 TRBV5-1 . CASSPERNEKLFF TGCGCCAGCAGCCCGGAAAGGAATGAAAAACTGTTTTTT
. TRBJ2-1 TRBV5-1 . CASSLVEQGRHEQFF TGCGCCAGCAGCTTGGTGGAGCAGGGGAGGCATGAGCAGTTCTTC
. TRBJ2-3 TRBV18 TRBD2 CASSLPGTSGGATDTQYF TGTGCCAGCTCGCTTCCCGGGACTAGCGGGGGGGCCACAGATACGCAGTATTTT
. TRBJ2-7 TRBV25-1 TRBD1 CASSVRGGTGGLRQYF TGTGCCAGCAGTGTAAGGGGCGGGACAGGCGGTTTAAGGCAGTACTTC
. TRBJ2-7 TRBV7-9 TRBD1 CASSPNRDRFLLEQYF TGTGCCAGCAGCCCAAACCGGGACAGGTTTTTGCTCGAGCAGTACTTC
. TRBJ2-1 TRBV7-3 . CASSHRPHSYNEQFF TGTGCCAGCAGCCATCGTCCCCACAGTTACAATGAGCAGTTCTTC
. TRBJ2-1 TRBV30 . CAWMAGGWSNEQFF TGTGCCTGGATGGCAGGAGGTTGGTCGAATGAGCAGTTCTTC
few TRBJ2-5 TRBV6-2/TRBV6-3 TRBD1 CASSYLGTGKYQETQYF TGTGCCAGCAGTTACTTAGGGACAGGCAAGTACCAAGAGACCCAGTACTTC
. TRBJ1-1 TRBV13 . CASCLGGNTEAFF TGTGCCAGCTGCTTGGGGGGAAACACTGAAGCTTTCTTT
. TRBJ2-7 TRBV4-1 TRBD2 CASSRGGGDYEQYF TGCGCCAGCAGCCGAGGTGGGGGGGACTACGAGCAGTACTTC
many TRBJ2-2 TRBV20-1 . CSARRTGARDTGELFF TGCAGTGCTCGACGGACTGGGGCCAGGGACACCGGGGAGCTGTTTTTT
few TRBJ1-1 TRBV4-3 . CASSQGSGPRDTEAFF TGCGCCAGCAGCCAAGGGTCGGGGCCCAGGGACACTGAAGCTTTCTTT
many TRBJ2-3 TRBV7-2 . CASSLARGDTQYF TGTGCCAGCAGCTTAGCGCGGGGAGATACGCAGTATTTT
. TRBJ2-5 TRBV28 . CASSSSVQETQYF .
. TRBJ1-2 TRBV6-5 . CASSYTRPTENYGYTF TGTGCCAGCAGTTACACACGCCCGACAGAGAACTATGGCTACACCTTC
few TRBJ2-2 TRBV5-1 . CASSLARQTTGELFF TGCGCCAGCAGCTTGGCCCGGCAGACCACCGGGGAGCTGTTTTTT
few TRBJ1-6 TRBV20-1 . CSASDGRYSPLHF TGCAGTGCTAGCGATGGGAGGTACTCACCCCTCCACTTT
. TRBJ2-1 TRBV30 . CAWSVRGNPLNEQFF TGTGCCTGGAGTGTAAGAGGGAACCCCCTCAATGAGCAGTTCTTC
. TRBJ2-5 TRBV5-1 . CASSLDFKYQETQYF TGCGCCAGCAGCTTGGATTTTAAGTACCAAGAGACCCAGTACTTC
few TRBJ2-3 TRBV11-2 TRBD2 CASSFQHRKTGLARDTQYF TGTGCCAGCAGCTTCCAACACCGAAAAACGGGACTAGCACGAGATACGCAGTATTTT
few TRBJ2-2 TRBV29-1 . CSAHWSGNTGELFF TGCAGCGCTCACTGGAGTGGGAACACCGGGGAGCTGTTTTTT
few TRBJ1-1 TRBV12-3/TRBV12-4 TRBD1 CASSPGTGEAEAFF TGTGCCAGCAGTCCGGGGACAGGGGAAGCTGAAGCTTTCTTT
. TRBJ2-3 TRBV15 . CPTSSAPRGRTDTQYF TGTCCCACCAGCAGTGCTCCCCGAGGTCGGACAGATACGCAGTATTTT
once TRBJ1-4 TRBV12-3/TRBV12-4 . CASRGGLLNEKLFF TGTGCCAGCAGGGGGGGACTGCTTAATGAAAAACTGTTTTTT
. TRBJ1-3 TRBV20-1 . CSASLIGNTIYF TGCAGTGCTAGTTTAATTGGAAACACCATATATTTT
once TRBJ2-1 TRBV13 . CASSFGTPNEQFF TGTGCCAGCAGCTTCGGGACACCCAATGAGCAGTTCTTC
. TRBJ2-2 TRBV11-2 . CASSWRTGELFF TGTGCCAGCAGCTGGCGCACCGGGGAGCTGTTTTTT
few TRBJ2-1 TRBV16 TRBD2 CASGRSLAAYNEQFF TGTGCCAGCGGCCGGTCCCTAGCGGCCTACAATGAGCAGTTCTTC
few TRBJ1-6 TRBV7-6 TRBD1 CASSLRDRDNSPLHF TGTGCCAGCAGCTTACGGGACAGGGACAATTCACCCCTCCACTTT
. TRBJ2-3 TRBV28 TRBD1 CASSSPGQGYTDTQYF TGTGCCAGCAGTTCCCCGGGACAGGGCTACACAGATACGCAGTATTTT
. TRBJ2-1 TRBV5-1 TRBD2 CASSLALAVHEQFF TGCGCCAGCAGCTTGGCGCTAGCGGTGCATGAGCAGTTCTTC